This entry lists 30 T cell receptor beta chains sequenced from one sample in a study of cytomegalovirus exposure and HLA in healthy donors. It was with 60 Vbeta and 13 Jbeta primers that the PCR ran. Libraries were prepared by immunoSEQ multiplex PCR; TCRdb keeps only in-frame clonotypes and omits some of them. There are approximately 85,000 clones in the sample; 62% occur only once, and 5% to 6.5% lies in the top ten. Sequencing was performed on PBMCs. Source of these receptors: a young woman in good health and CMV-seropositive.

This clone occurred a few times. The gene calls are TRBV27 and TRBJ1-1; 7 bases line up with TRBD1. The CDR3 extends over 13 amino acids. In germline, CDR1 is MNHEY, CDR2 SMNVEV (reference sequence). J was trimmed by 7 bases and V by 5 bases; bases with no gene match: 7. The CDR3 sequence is CASSTRQGSEAFF. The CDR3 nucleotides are TGTGCCAGCAGTACCAGACAGGGCAGTGAAGCTTTCTTT.

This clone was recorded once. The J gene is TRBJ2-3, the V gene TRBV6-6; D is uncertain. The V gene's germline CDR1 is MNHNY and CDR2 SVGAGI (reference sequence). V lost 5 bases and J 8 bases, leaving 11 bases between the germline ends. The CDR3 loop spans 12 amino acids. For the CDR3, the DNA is TGTGCCAGCAGTCCGAACCTAAGTACGCAGTATTTT. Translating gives CASSPNLSTQYF.

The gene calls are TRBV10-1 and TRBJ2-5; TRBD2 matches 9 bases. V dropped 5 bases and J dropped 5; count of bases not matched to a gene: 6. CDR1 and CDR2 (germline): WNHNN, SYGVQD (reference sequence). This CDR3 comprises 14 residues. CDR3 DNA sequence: TGCGCCAGCAGTTCTAGCGGGGCCAAGGAGACCCAGTACTTC. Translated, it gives CASSSSGAKETQYF.

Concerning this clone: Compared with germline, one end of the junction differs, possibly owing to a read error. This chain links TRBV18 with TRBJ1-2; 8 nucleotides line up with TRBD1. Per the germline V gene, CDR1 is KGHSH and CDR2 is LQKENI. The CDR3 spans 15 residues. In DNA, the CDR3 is TGTGCCAGCGCACCCCCTGGACAGGGAGGGCGCGGCTACACCTTC. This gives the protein CASAPPGQGGRGYTF.

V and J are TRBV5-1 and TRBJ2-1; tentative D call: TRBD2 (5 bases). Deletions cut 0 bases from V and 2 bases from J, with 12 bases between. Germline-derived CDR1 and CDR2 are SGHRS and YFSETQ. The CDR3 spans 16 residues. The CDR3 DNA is TGCGCCAGCAGCTTGGATTCCGGGAATGCCTACAATGAGCAGTTCTTC. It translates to CASSLDSGNAYNEQFF.

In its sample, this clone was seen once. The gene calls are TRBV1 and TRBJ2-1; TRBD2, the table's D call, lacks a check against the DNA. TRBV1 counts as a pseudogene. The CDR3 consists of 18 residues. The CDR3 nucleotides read TGCACCAGCAGCACGACGGGAGGCCATAGCGGGGCATACAATGAGCAGTTCTTC. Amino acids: CTSSTTGGHSGAYNEQFF.

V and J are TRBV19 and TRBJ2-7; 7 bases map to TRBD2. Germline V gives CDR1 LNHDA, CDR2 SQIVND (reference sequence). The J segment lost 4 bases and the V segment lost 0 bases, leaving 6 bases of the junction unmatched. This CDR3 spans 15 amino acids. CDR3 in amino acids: CASSIDYTRGYEQYF. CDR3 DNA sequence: TGTGCCAGTAGTATAGATTATACGCGGGGGTACGAGCAGTACTTC.

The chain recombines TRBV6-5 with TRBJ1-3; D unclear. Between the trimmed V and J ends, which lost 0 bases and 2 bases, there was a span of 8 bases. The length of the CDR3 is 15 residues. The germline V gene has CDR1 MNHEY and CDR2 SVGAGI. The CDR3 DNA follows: TGTGCCAGCAGTTACTCGACTCCGACTGGAAACACCATATATTTT. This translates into CASSYSTPTGNTIYF.

CDR3 coding DNA: TGTGCCAGCAGATTGGGACTAGTATTCTACAATGAGCAGTTCTTC. Translated, it gives CASRLGLVFYNEQFF. The chain carries TRBV2 and TRBJ2-1, with 8 bases lining up with TRBD2. The CDR3 loop spans 15 amino acids. V was clipped by 6 bases and J by 3 bases; unmatched bases: 7. Germline V gene sequence: CDR1 SNHLY, CDR2 FYNNEI.

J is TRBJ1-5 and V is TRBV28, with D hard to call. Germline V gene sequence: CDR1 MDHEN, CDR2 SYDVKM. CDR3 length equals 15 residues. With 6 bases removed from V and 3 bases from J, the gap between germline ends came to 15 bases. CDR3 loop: CASSPPSLSNQPQHF. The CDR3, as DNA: TGTGCCAGCAGCCCACCGTCTCTATCCAATCAGCCCCAGCATTTT. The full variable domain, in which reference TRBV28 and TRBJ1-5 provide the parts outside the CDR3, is DVKVTQSSRYLVKRTGEKVFLECVQDMDHENMFWYRQDPGLGLRLIYFSYDVKMKEKGDIPEGYSVSREKKERFSLILESASTNQTSMYLCASSPPSLSNQPQHFGDGTRLSIL.

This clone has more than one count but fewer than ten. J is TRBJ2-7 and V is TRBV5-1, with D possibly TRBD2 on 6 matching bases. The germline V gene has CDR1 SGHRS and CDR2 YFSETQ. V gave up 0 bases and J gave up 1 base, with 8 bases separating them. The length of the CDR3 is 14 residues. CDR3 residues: CASSLGGESYEQYF. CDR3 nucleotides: TGCGCCAGCAGCTTGGGCGGGGAATCCTACGAGCAGTACTTC.

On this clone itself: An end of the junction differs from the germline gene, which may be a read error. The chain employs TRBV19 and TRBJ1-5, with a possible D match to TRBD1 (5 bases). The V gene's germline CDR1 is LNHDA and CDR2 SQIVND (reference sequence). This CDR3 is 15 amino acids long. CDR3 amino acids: CAGSILRQFNQPQHF. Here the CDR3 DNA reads TGTGCCGGTAGTATACTGAGACAGTTTAATCAGCCCCAGCATTTT.

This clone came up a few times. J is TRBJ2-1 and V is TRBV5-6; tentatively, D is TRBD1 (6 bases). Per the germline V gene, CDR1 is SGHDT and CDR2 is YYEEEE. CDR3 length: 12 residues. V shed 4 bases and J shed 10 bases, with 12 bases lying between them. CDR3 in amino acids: CASSPAGTEQFF. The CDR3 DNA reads TGTGCCAGCAGCCCCGCCGGGACAGAGCAGTTCTTC.

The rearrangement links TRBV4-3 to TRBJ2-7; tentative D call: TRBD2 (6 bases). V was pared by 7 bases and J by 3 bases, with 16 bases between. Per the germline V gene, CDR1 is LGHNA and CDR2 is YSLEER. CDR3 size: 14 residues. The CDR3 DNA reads TGCGCCAGCACCACAGCGGGCCCCCTCTACGAGCAGTACTTC. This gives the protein CASTTAGPLYEQYF.

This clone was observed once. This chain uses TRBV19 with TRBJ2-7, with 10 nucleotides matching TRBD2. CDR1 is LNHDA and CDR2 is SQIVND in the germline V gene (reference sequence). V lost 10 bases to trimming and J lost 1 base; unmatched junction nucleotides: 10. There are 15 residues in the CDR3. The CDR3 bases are TGTGCCACAACCTCAGCTAGCGGGGGTTCCTACGAGCAGTACTTC. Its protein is CATTSASGGSYEQYF.

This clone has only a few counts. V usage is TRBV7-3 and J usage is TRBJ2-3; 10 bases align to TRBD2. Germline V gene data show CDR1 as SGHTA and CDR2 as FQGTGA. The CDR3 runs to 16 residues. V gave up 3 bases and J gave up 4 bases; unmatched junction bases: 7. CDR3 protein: CASSFIAGGGADTQYF. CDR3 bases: TGTGCCAGCAGCTTTATAGCGGGGGGAGGTGCAGATACGCAGTATTTT.

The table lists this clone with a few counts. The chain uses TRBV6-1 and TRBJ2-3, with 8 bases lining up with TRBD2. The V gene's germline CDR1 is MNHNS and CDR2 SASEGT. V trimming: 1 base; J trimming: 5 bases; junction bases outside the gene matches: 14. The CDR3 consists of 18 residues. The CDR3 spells CASSEVRRGAGGGDTQYF. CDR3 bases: TGTGCCAGCAGTGAAGTAAGGCGGGGGGCCGGGGGGGGAGATACGCAGTATTTT.

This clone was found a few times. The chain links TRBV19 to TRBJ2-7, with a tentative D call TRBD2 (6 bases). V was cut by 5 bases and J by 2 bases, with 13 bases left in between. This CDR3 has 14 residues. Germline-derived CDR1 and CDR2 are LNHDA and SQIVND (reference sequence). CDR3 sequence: CASSPTGVPYEQYF. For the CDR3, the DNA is TGTGCCAGTAGTCCCACGGGGGTCCCCTACGAGCAGTACTTC.

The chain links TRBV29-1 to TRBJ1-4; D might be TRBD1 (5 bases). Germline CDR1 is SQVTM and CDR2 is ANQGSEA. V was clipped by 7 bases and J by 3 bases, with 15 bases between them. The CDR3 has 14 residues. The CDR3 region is CSAESGKSNEKLFF. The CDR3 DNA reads TGCAGCGCGGAATCAGGGAAATCTAATGAAAAACTGTTTTTT.

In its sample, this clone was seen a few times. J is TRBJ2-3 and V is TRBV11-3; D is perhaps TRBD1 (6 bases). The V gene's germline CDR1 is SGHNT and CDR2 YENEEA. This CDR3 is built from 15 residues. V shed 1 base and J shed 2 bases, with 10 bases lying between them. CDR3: CASSLGGTPTDTQYF. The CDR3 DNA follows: TGTGCCAGCAGCTTAGGGGGGACACCCACAGATACGCAGTATTTT.

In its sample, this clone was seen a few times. CDR3 nucleotide sequence: TGTGCCAGCAGCTCTCCCCCTCCCGGACTAGCGGGGGGGGGACTCGGCACAGATACGCAGTATTTT. It encodes CASSSPPPGLAGGGLGTDTQYF. This sequence joins TRBV7-8 and TRBJ2-3; 15 nucleotides agree with TRBD2. Unmatched junction bases numbered 18, after V lost 4 bases and J lost 1 base. Germline V CDR1 and CDR2: SGHVS, FQNEAQ. This CDR3 comprises 22 residues.

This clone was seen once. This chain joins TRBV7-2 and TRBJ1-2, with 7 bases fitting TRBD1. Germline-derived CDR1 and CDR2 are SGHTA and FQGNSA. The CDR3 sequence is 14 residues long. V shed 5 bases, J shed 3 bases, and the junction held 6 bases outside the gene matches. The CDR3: CASSRGTVYYGYTF. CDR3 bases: TGTGCCAGCAGCCGAGGGACAGTCTACTATGGCTACACCTTC.

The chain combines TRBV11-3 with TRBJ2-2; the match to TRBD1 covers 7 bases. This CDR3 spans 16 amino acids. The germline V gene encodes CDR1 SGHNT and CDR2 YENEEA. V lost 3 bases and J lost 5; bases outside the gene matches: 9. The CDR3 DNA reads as TGTGCCAGCAGCTTCGCCGGGACAGAGGTGACCGGGGAGCTGTTTTTT. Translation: CASSFAGTEVTGELFF. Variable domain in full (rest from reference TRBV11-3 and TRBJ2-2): EAGVVQSPRYKIIEKKQPVAFWCNPISGHNTLYWYLQNLGQGPELLIRYENEEAVDDSQLPKDRFSAERLKGVDSTLKIQPAELGDSAVYLCASSFAGTEVTGELFFGEGSRLTVL.

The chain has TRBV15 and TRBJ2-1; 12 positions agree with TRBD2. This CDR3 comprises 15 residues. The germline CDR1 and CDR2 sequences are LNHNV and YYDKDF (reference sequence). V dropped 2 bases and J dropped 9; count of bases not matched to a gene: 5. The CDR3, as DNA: TGTGCCACCAGCAGACTAGCGGGGGGGCCTCGTGAGCAGTTCTTC. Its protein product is CATSRLAGGPREQFF. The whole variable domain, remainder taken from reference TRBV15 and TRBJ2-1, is DAMVIQNPRYQVTQFGKPVTLSCSQTLNHNVMYWYQQKSSQAPKLLFHYYDKDFNNEADTPDNFQSRRPNTSFCFLDIRSPGLGDTAMYLCATSRLAGGPREQFFGPGTRLTVL.

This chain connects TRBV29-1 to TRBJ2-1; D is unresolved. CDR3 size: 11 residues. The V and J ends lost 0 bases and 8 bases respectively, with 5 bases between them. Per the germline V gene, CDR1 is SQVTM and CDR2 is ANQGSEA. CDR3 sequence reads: CSVEDLDEQFF. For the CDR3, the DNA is TGCAGCGTTGAAGATCTTGATGAGCAGTTCTTC.

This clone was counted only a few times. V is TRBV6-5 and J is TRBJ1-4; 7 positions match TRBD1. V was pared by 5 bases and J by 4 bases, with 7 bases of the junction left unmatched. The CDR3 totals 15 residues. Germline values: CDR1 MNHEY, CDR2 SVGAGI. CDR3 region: CASSPRQGRNEKLFF. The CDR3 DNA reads TGTGCCAGCAGTCCCCGACAGGGTCGTAATGAAAAACTGTTTTTT.

The CDR3 bases are TGTGCCAGCAGCCCCGAGTTAGCGGGGGGGCTCGCAGATACGCAGTATTTT. Its translation: CASSPELAGGLADTQYF. The chain combines TRBV11-2 with TRBJ2-3; 11 nucleotides agree with TRBD2. In germline, CDR1 is SGHAT, CDR2 FQNNGV. The CDR3 is 17 residues long. Trimming removed 5 bases from V and 4 bases from J; junction bases left unmatched: 11.

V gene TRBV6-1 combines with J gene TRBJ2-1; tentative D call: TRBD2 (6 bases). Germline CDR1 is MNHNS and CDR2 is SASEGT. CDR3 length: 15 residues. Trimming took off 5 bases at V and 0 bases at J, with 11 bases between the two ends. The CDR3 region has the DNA TGTGCCAGCAGTCTGAGCGGGTTCTCCTACAATGAGCAGTTCTTC. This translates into CASSLSGFSYNEQFF.

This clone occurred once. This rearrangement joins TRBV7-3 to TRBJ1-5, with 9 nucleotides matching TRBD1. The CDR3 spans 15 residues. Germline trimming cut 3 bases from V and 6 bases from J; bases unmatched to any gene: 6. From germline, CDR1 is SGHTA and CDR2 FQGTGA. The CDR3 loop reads CASSFTGGACQPQHF. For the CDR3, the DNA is TGTGCCAGCAGCTTCACAGGGGGCGCGTGTCAGCCCCAGCATTTT.

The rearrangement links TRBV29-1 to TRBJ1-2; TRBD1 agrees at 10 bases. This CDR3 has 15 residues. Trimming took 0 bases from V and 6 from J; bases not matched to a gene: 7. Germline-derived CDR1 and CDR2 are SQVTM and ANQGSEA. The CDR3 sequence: CSVEEGRQGANGYTF. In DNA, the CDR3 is TGCAGCGTTGAAGAGGGCCGACAGGGGGCAAATGGCTACACCTTC.